A selection of T cell receptor beta chains follows, all from one sample in a study of cytomegalovirus exposure and HLA in healthy donors. The protocol was immunoSEQ multiplex PCR, while the TCRdb copy is restricted to in-frame clones and leaves out a portion. The sample yields 100,000 or so clones, around three quarters seen once. Sequenced material: PBMCs. The receptors shown here come from a man in his forties in good health and CMV-seronegative. Each CDR3 is given with its conserved first and last residue. Each record gives: J gene, clone size, V gene, D gene, CDR3 length, CDR3 protein, CDR3 DNA. The D gene is left open where the match is weak. Some rows mark clone size as missing; the rest say once, few, many or name a class of expanded clone.

J: TRBJ2-1; size: .; V: TRBV7-2; D: TRBD2; length: 14; CDR3: CASQLRGAYNEQFF; DNA: TGTGCCAGCCAACTGCGGGGGGCCTACAATGAGCAGTTCTTC
J: TRBJ1-5; size: .; V: TRBV19; D: .; length: 15; CDR3: CASSIPGISNQPQHF; DNA: TGTGCCAGTAGTATTCCCGGGATTAGCAATCAGCCCCAGCATTTT
J: TRBJ1-2; size: .; V: TRBV4-3; D: TRBD1; length: 15; CDR3: CASSRDRGLNYGYTF; DNA: TGCGCCAGCAGCAGGGACAGGGGTCTTAACTATGGCTACACCTTC
J: TRBJ1-2; size: once; V: TRBV11-2; D: TRBD1; length: 14; CDR3: CASSFPGQGFGYTF; DNA: TGTGCCAGCAGCTTCCCCGGACAGGGTTTTGGCTACACCTTC
J: TRBJ2-1; size: .; V: TRBV19; D: .; length: 13; CDR3: CASSIGRGGEQFF; DNA: TGTGCCAGTAGTATTGGTAGGGGAGGTGAGCAGTTCTTC
J: TRBJ1-1; size: .; V: TRBV7-8; D: .; length: 11; CDR3: CASSYDTEAFF; DNA: TGTGCCAGCTCCTATGACACTGAAGCTTTCTTT
J: TRBJ1-5; size: .; V: TRBV5-7; D: .; length: 16; CDR3: CASSLAAGVSNQPQHF; DNA: TGTGCCAGCAGCTTGGCGGCAGGGGTTAGCAATCAGCCCCAGCATTTT
J: TRBJ1-2; size: .; V: TRBV19; D: .; length: 14; CDR3: CASRLTSTVYGYTF; DNA: TGTGCCAGTAGGCTGACGTCCACAGTCTATGGCTACACCTTC
J: TRBJ1-3; size: once; V: TRBV7-9; D: .; length: 13; CDR3: CASSLAFGNTIYF; DNA: TGTGCCAGCAGCTTAGCCTTCGGAAACACCATATATTTT
J: TRBJ1-1; size: once; V: TRBV18; D: .; length: 13; CDR3: CASSPTGNTEAFF; DNA: TGTGCCAGCTCACCGACAGGGAACACTGAAGCTTTCTTT
J: TRBJ2-3; size: .; V: TRBV2; D: .; length: 13; CDR3: CASSVSRTDTQYF; DNA: TGTGCCAGCAGTGTTTCGCGAACAGATACGCAGTATTTT
J: TRBJ2-3; size: .; V: TRBV7-3; D: TRBD2; length: 15; CDR3: CASSLSGGRGDTQYF; DNA: TGTGCCAGCAGCCTTAGCGGGGGGCGGGGAGATACGCAGTATTTT
J: TRBJ1-2; size: .; V: TRBV6-5; D: .; length: 15; CDR3: CASTFLDRTNYGYTF; DNA: TGTGCCAGCACCTTCCTGGACAGAACTAACTATGGCTACACCTTC
J: TRBJ2-6; size: .; V: TRBV7-9; D: .; length: 17; CDR3: CASSFRQQNSGANVLTF; DNA: TGTGCCAGCAGCTTCAGACAGCAAAACTCTGGGGCCAACGTCCTGACTTTC
J: TRBJ2-7; size: .; V: TRBV11-2; D: .; length: 14; CDR3: CASSGKQGFYEQYF; DNA: TGTGCCAGCAGCGGAAAGCAGGGATTCTACGAGCAGTACTTC
J: TRBJ2-4; size: .; V: TRBV7-9; D: TRBD1; length: 14; CDR3: CASSLMGTEGIQYF; DNA: TGTGCCAGCAGCTTAATGGGGACAGAGGGCATTCAGTACTTC
J: TRBJ2-2; size: .; V: TRBV2; D: .; length: 13; CDR3: CASISEGTGELFF; DNA: TGTGCCAGCATTTCCGAGGGTACCGGGGAGCTGTTTTTT
J: TRBJ2-3; size: .; V: TRBV9; D: .; length: 12; CDR3: CASSVATDTQYF; DNA: TGTGCCAGCAGCGTAGCTACAGATACGCAGTATTTT
J: TRBJ1-1; size: .; V: TRBV10-3; D: TRBD1; length: 15; CDR3: CAISLTGTGNTEAFF; DNA: TGTGCCATCAGCCTAACCGGGACAGGGAACACTGAAGCTTTCTTT
J: TRBJ2-7; size: .; V: TRBV18; D: .; length: 13; CDR3: CASSPWVGGEQYF; DNA: TGTGCCAGCTCACCATGGGTAGGGGGCGAGCAGTACTTC
J: TRBJ2-1; size: .; V: TRBV19; D: TRBD2; length: 14; CDR3: CASSINSGGGEQFF; DNA: TGTGCCAGTAGTATAAATAGCGGGGGAGGAGAGCAGTTCTTC
J: TRBJ2-5; size: .; V: TRBV21-1; D: .; length: 14; CDR3: CASSRWTRGETQYF; DNA: TGTGCCAGCAGCAGGTGGACTCGGGGAGAGACCCAGTACTTC
J: TRBJ1-1; size: .; V: TRBV6-6; D: .; length: 13; CDR3: CASSYGGAGDAFF; DNA: TGTGCCAGCAGTTACGGCGGGGCGGGGGATGCTTTCTTT
J: TRBJ2-2; size: .; V: TRBV6-5; D: .; length: 15; CDR3: CASSYSQTQPGELFF; DNA: TGTGCCAGCAGTTACTCGCAGACTCAGCCGGGGGAGCTGTTTTTT
J: TRBJ1-2; size: .; V: TRBV10-3; D: TRBD1; length: 16; CDR3: CAISDFFWGQEDGYTF; DNA: TGTGCCATCAGTGACTTCTTCTGGGGACAGGAGGATGGCTACACCTTC
J: TRBJ1-1; size: .; V: TRBV10-2; D: .; length: 14; CDR3: CASSEGRDGAEAFF; DNA: TGCGCCAGCAGTGAGGGCAGGGATGGCGCTGAAGCTTTCTTT
J: TRBJ2-7; size: .; V: TRBV2; D: .; length: 12; CDR3: CASRGDNYEQYF; DNA: TGTGCCAGCAGGGGGGACAATTACGAGCAGTACTTC
J: TRBJ2-3; size: .; V: TRBV2; D: TRBD2; length: 15; CDR3: CASSERAGGLDTQYF; DNA: TGTGCCAGCAGTGAACGGGCGGGGGGGCTGGATACGCAGTATTTT
J: TRBJ1-6; size: .; V: TRBV19; D: .; length: 16; CDR3: CASNEGLDSYNSPLHF; DNA: TGTGCCAGTAACGAGGGCCTCGACTCCTATAATTCACCCCTCCACTTT
J: TRBJ2-7; size: .; V: TRBV18; D: TRBD1; length: 14; CDR3: CASSPGTGFYEQYF; DNA: TGTGCCAGCTCCCCGGGGACAGGATTCTACGAGCAGTACTTC
J: TRBJ2-7; size: .; V: TRBV6-5; D: TRBD2; length: 14; CDR3: CASSPTSGDYEQYF; DNA: TGTGCCAGCAGTCCGACTAGCGGAGACTACGAGCAGTACTTC